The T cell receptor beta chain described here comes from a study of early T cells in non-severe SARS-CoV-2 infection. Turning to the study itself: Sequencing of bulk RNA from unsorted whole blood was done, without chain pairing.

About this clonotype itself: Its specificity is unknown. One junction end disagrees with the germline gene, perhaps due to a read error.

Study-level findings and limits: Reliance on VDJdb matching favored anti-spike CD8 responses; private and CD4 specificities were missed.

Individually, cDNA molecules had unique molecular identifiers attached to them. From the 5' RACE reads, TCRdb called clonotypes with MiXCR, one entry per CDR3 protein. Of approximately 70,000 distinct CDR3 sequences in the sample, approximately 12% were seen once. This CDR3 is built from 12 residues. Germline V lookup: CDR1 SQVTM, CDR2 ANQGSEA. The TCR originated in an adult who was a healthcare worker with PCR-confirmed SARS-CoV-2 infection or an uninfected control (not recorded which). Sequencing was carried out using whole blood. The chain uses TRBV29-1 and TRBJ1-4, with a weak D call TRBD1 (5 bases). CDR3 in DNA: TGCAGCGCTACTGCAGGGAATGAAATACTGTTTTTT. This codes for CSATAGNEILFF.